These 24 T cell receptor beta chains originate from one sample sequenced in a study of tumor and adjacent non-tumor tissue in lung cancer. TCRbeta libraries were built with three rounds of nested PCR, modified from ARM-PCR. TCRdb reanalysed the multiplex PCR reads using MiXCR and keeps one entry per CDR3 protein. The sample lists about 60,000 distinct CDR3 sequences, 61% occurring once. No cell sorting was done before RNA was extracted from the tissue. More than 3 cm separated this lung sample from the edge of the tumor. Sequenced input: distant non-tumor lung tissue. These receptors came from a man aged 65 to 85 with non-small cell lung cancer.

The chain uses TRBV7-3 and TRBJ2-3; D tentatively reads TRBD1 or TRBD2 (5 bases each). Germline V lookup: CDR1 SGHTA, CDR2 FQGTGA. The CDR3 is 15 residues long. Trimming took off 5 bases at V and 3 bases at J, with 15 bases between the two ends. DNA for the CDR3: TGTGCCAGCAGCCCAGAGGGGAGCCGGACAGATACGCAGTATTTT. Translation gives CASSPEGSRTDTQYF.

As regards this clonotype: The junction shows a germline mismatch at one end, possibly a read error. V usage is TRBV4-1 and J usage is TRBJ1-1; tentative D call: TRBD1 (6 bases). Germline V gene data show CDR1 as MGHRA and CDR2 as YSYEKL. The CDR3 is made up of 15 amino acids. CDR3 coding DNA: TGCGCCAACAGCCAGGGGTCTCTAACTGACACTGAAGCTTTCTTT. It translates to CANSQGSLTDTEAFF.

The rearrangement links TRBV4-2 to TRBJ2-3, with D possibly TRBD2 on 6 matching bases. There are 16 residues in the CDR3. The germline V gene encodes CDR1 LGHNA and CDR2 YNFKEQ. Trimming stripped 4 bases from V and 2 bases from J, with 16 bases between. CDR3 sequence (DNA): TGTGCCAGCAGCCCGGAGGATGGGGGGTACACAGATACGCAGTATTTT. This gives the protein CASSPEDGGYTDTQYF.

The V call is TRBV28, the J call TRBJ1-5; 10 nucleotides line up with TRBD1. CDR1 and CDR2 from the germline V gene are MDHEN and SYDVKM. Trimming took 6 bases from V and 6 from J; bases not matched to a gene: 5. This CDR3 has 14 amino acids. Here the CDR3 reads CASRRQGAGQPQHF. In DNA form, the CDR3 reads TGTGCCAGCAGAAGACAGGGGGCCGGTCAGCCCCAGCATTTT.

There are a few counts of this clonotype. The chain recombines TRBV6-1 with TRBJ2-5; TRBD1 is a possible D gene (5 bases). Germline CDR1 reads MNHNS; CDR2 reads SASEGT. This CDR3 is built from 15 residues. V lost 4 bases and J 4 bases, leaving 16 bases between the germline ends. CDR3 bases: TGTGCCAGCAGTGTAACAGGTTTCCGTGGAGAGACCCAGTACTTC. Encoded protein: CASSVTGFRGETQYF.

A remark on this clonotype: This may come from a read error, since a much larger clone is one base off. The chain recombines TRBV5-4 with TRBJ2-1; 8 bases map to TRBD2. The V and J ends lost 2 bases and 7 bases, in that order; junction bases with no gene match: 5. The germline V gene encodes CDR1 SGHNT and CDR2 YYREEE (reference sequence). The CDR3 runs 14 residues. CDR3 bases: TGTGCCAGCAGCTTTGGGCGGGGGGCGAATGAGCAGTTCTTC. Amino acid sequence: CASSFGRGANEQFF.

As DNA, the CDR3 is TGTGCCAGCAGCCTACAGAGGACGTTGTCCACCGGGGAGCTGTTTTTT. Its protein is CASSLQRTLSTGELFF. The chain employs TRBV11-2 and TRBJ2-2, with unresolved D. There are 16 residues in the CDR3. The V end lost 5 bases, the J end lost 4 bases, and 17 bases lay between the germline ends. CDR1 is SGHAT and CDR2 is FQNNGV in the germline V gene.

As concerns this clonotype: This sequence may be a read error, since a much larger clone differs from it by one base. The chain uses TRBV5-4 and TRBJ2-2, with TRBD1 identical over 11 bases. CDR1 and CDR2 (germline): SGHNT, YYREEE (reference sequence). The CDR3 runs 16 residues. CDR3 loop: CASCLPVGQGAGELFF. DNA of the CDR3: TGTGCCAGCTGCTTGCCAGTGGGACAGGGGGCCGGGGAGCTGTTTTTT.

About this clonotype: No conserved phenylalanine or tryptophan is present at the end of the CDR3, so a read error is the likely explanation. The limits of the CDR3 on the DNA are not certain, so only TCRdb's listed CDR3 is given. V gene TRBV12-3 or TRBV12-4 combines with J gene TRBJ2-5; TRBD1 is taken as the D call from the table, unchecked against the DNA. The CDR3 adds up to 13 amino acids, both ends counted. CDR3 protein: CASLDRAEETQHL.

This clonotype was seen only once. A much larger clone differs by one base, so this may be a read error. V gene TRBV28 combines with J gene TRBJ2-1; 8 bases line up with TRBD2. This CDR3 has 14 residues. CDR1 and CDR2 (germline): MDHEN, SYDVKM. V gave up 10 bases and J gave up 6 bases; unmatched junction bases: 11. CDR3: CATLWAGGINEQFF. The CDR3 DNA reads TGTGCCACTCTCTGGGCGGGGGGCATCAATGAGCAGTTCTTC.

This clonotype has a handful of counts. The rearrangement joins TRBV20-1 to TRBJ2-4; 9 nucleotides agree with TRBD1. With V trimmed by 4 bases and J by 2 bases, 12 bases remained unmatched. Germline CDR1 reads DFQATT; CDR2 reads SNEGSKA (reference sequence). The CDR3 is 17 amino acids. CDR3 DNA sequence: TGCAGTGCTAAAACCTCCGGGACAGGGTTTACCAAAAACATTCAGTACTTC. Amino acids: CSAKTSGTGFTKNIQYF.

Concerning this clonotype: A single base separates this from a much larger clone, so it may be a read error. The chain joins TRBV4-1 to TRBJ1-1, with TRBD1 as a possible D gene (5 bases). V was pared by 4 bases and J by 3 bases, with 24 bases between. Germline V lookup: CDR1 MGHRA, CDR2 YSYEKL. This CDR3 spans 18 amino acids. CDR3 sequence: CASSPPRGGVRSYTEAFF. In DNA, the CDR3 is TGCGCCAGCAGCCCCCCCCGGGGGGGTGTACGTTCGTACACTGAAGCTTTCTTT.

The chain links TRBV20-1 to TRBJ2-5; 7 bases fit TRBD1. Germline loops: CDR1 DFQATT, CDR2 SNEGSKA (reference sequence). The CDR3 length is 14 residues. V lost 0 bases, J lost 2 bases, and 3 bases stayed unmatched. Here the CDR3 DNA reads TGCAGTGCTAGAGATGGGACAGCTCAAGAGACCCAGTACTTC. As protein: CSARDGTAQETQYF.

The chain joins TRBV11-3 to TRBJ2-1; a weak D match, TRBD2 (6 bases). CDR3 length: 15 residues. The germline V gene has CDR1 SGHNT and CDR2 YENEEA. The CDR3 DNA sequence: TGTGCTAGCGGCCTTCTAGCGCGGGTTAACAATGAGCAGTTCTTC. Its translation: CASGLLARVNNEQFF.

Note on this clonotype: A much larger clone lies one base from this, so it may be a read error. The rearrangement links TRBV5-4 to TRBJ2-2; D is unclear. The germline CDR1 and CDR2 sequences are SGHNT and YYREEE (reference sequence). CDR3 length equals 14 residues. CDR3 region: CDSSFGVDTGELFF. The CDR3 region has the DNA TGTGACAGCAGCTTTGGAGTGGACACCGGGGAGCTGTTTTTT.

The V call is TRBV6-5, the J call TRBJ2-1; no definite D call. Germline-derived CDR1 and CDR2 are MNHEY and SVGAGI. V lost 9 bases, J lost 0 bases, and 15 bases lay in between. The CDR3 covers 15 residues. The CDR3 nucleotides are TGTGCCAGTGGTAGAGACGGAAGCTCCTACAATGAGCAGTTCTTC. Amino acid sequence: CASGRDGSSYNEQFF.

This chain joins TRBV4-1 and TRBJ1-2; TRBD1 agrees at 8 bases. The V and J ends lost 1 base and 8 bases, in that order; junction bases with no gene match: 9. CDR3 length: 15 amino acids. Germline V gene lookup returns CDR1 MGHRA and CDR2 YSYEKL. The CDR3 DNA sequence: TGCGCCAGCAGCCAAGCATATTCAGGGGGCTACGGCTACACCTTC. Protein sequence: CASSQAYSGGYGYTF.

Details on this clonotype: A read error may explain this, as a much larger clone is one base away. The rearrangement uses TRBV6-5 and TRBJ1-3; possible D gene TRBD1, 5 bases. Germline V lookup: CDR1 MNHEY, CDR2 SVGAGI. The CDR3 totals 16 residues. V was clipped by 6 bases and J by 0 bases, with 15 bases between them. The CDR3 protein is CASSRGRPSSGNTIYF. CDR3 in DNA: TGTGCCAGCAGCCGGGGCAGACCGAGCTCTGGAAACACCATATATTTT.

In this sample, this clonotype turned up many times. CDR3 in DNA: TGCAGCGTTACAGTGGGCTACGAGCAGTACTTC. Its protein is CSVTVGYEQYF. The chain has TRBV29-1 and TRBJ2-7, with D unresolved. The germline CDR1 and CDR2 sequences are SQVTM and ANQGSEA. The V end was cut by 5 bases, the J end by 3 bases, with 8 bases between. The CDR3 has 11 amino acids.

The rearrangement uses TRBV5-1 and TRBJ2-6; 7 bases are a match to TRBD1. CDR1 and CDR2 (germline): SGHRS, YFSETQ. After removal of 5 bases from V and 0 bases from J, the junction contained 8 bases not matched to a gene. This CDR3 spans 17 amino acids. CDR3 DNA: TGCGCCAGCAGAGCAGGACAGGATTCCTCTGGGGCCAACGTCCTGACTTTC. Its translation is CASRAGQDSSGANVLTF.

V is TRBV12-3 or TRBV12-4 and J is TRBJ1-5, with D possibly being TRBD1 (5 bases). Trimming took 6 bases from V and 5 from J, leaving 11 bases between them. The CDR3 extends over 13 amino acids. CDR3: CASSQGTYQPQHF. DNA for the CDR3: TGTGCCAGCAGCCAGGGAACTTATCAGCCCCAGCATTTT.

Regarding this clonotype: An end of the junction differs from the germline gene, which may be a read error. V usage is TRBV11-2 and J usage is TRBJ2-7; 7 positions match TRBD1. Germline V lookup: CDR1 SGHAT, CDR2 FQNNGV. This CDR3 region has 14 residues. This chain's CDR3 is CASIDGDRNYKQYF. For the CDR3, the DNA is TGTGCCAGCATCGATGGGGACAGAAACTACAAGCAGTACTTC.

In regard to this clonotype: This sequence may be a read error, since a much larger clone differs from it by one base. This chain connects TRBV5-4 to TRBJ2-1, with 9 bases fitting TRBD2. The CDR3 has 15 amino acids. CDR1 is SGHNT and CDR2 is YYREEE in the germline V gene (reference sequence). CDR3 region: CGSRTSGLADNEQFF. CDR3 bases: TGTGGCAGCAGAACCTCGGGACTAGCCGACAATGAGCAGTTCTTC.

Comments on this clonotype: A read error may be the cause here, since a much bigger clone is one base away. The chain couples TRBV12-3 or TRBV12-4 to TRBJ2-1, with D tentatively TRBD2 (5 bases). V gave up 2 bases and J gave up 9 bases, with 20 bases separating them. CDR3 length: 16 amino acids. CDR3 DNA: TGTGCCAGCAGTTTAATGGTTCGCGTGAGGGCGACTGAGCAGTTCTTC. Translated, it gives CASSLMVRVRATEQFF.